The text below deals with one T cell receptor beta chain. The CDR3 covers 12 residues. V shed 3 bases and J shed 0 bases, with 6 bases lying between them. The germline V gene encodes CDR1 DFQATT and CDR2 SNEGSKA (reference sequence). Patients were all untreated before their thyroid surgery. This record comes from a study of metastatic and nonmetastatic thyroid tumors. Study-level background: The comparison covered peripheral blood and tumor or nodule tissue in malignant and benign thyroid patients.

TCRdb re-called the PCR reads through MiXCR. This table holds 30,000 to 40,000 clones, 35% to 45% found once. This chain joins TRBV20-1 and TRBJ2-7; unclear D gene. The sample comprised tumor tissue. The receptor's source is a female donor with papillary thyroid cancer or a benign thyroid nodule (not recorded which). Some clones in this sample may be carry-over from other donors' samples. CDR3 coding DNA: TGCAGTGCTAGCCCCAGCTCCTACGAGCAGTACTTC. It codes for CSASPSSYEQYF.